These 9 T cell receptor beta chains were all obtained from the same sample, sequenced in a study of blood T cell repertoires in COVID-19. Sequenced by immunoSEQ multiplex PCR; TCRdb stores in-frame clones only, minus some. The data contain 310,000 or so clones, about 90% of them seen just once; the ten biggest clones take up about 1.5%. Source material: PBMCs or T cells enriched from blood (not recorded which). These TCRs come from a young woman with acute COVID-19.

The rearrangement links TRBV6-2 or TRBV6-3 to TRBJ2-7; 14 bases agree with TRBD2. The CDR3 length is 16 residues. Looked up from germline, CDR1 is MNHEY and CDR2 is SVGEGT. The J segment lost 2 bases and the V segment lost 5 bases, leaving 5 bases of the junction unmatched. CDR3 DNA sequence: TGTGCCAGCAGTGACGGACTAGCGGGAGGAACCTACGAGCAGTACTTC. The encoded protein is CASSDGLAGGTYEQYF.

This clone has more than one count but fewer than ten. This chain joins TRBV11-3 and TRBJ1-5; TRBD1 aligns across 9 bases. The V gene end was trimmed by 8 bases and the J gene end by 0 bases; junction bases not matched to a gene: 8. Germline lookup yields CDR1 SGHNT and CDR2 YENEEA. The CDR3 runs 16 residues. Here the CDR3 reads CASVGTGTDSNQPQHF. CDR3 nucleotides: TGTGCCAGCGTCGGGACAGGGACCGATAGCAATCAGCCCCAGCATTTT.

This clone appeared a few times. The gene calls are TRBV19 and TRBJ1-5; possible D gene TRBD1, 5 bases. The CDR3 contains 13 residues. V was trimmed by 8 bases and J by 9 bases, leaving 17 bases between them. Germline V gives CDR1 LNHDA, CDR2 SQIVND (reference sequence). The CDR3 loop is CASAGGGIMPQHF. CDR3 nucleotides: TGTGCCAGTGCCGGGGGTGGAATTATGCCCCAGCATTTT. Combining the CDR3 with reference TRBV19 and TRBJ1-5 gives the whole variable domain DGGITQSPKYLFRKEGQNVTLSCEQNLNHDAMYWYRQDPGQGLRLIYYSQIVNDFQKGDIAEGYSVSREKKESFPLTVTSAQKNPTAFYLCASAGGGIMPQHFGDGTRLSIL.

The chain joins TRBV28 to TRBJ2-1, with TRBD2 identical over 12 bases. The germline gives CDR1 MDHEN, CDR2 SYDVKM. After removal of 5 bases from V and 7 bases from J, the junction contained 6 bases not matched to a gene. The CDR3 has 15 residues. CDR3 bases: TGTGCCAGCAGTCAGCAGACTAGCGGGAGAAATGAGCAGTTCTTC. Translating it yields CASSQQTSGRNEQFF. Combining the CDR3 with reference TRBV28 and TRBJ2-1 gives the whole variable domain DVKVTQSSRYLVKRTGEKVFLECVQDMDHENMFWYRQDPGLGLRLIYFSYDVKMKEKGDIPEGYSVSREKKERFSLILESASTNQTSMYLCASSQQTSGRNEQFFGPGTRLTVL.

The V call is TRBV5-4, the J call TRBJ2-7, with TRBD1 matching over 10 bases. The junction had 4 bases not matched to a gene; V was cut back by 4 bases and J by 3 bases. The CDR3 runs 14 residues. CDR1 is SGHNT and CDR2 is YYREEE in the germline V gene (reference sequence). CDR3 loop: CASSSRDRGYEQYF. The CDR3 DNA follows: TGTGCCAGCAGCAGCCGGGACAGGGGCTACGAGCAGTACTTC.

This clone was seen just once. The CDR3 DNA follows: TGCGCCAGCAGCGTTCGACCAGGGAATCAGCCCCAGCATTTT. Its protein is CASSVRPGNQPQHF. This chain uses TRBV4-1 with TRBJ1-5, with D maybe TRBD1 (5 bases). V was pared by 5 bases and J by 4 bases, with 12 bases between. This CDR3 contains 14 residues. The germline V gene encodes CDR1 MGHRA and CDR2 YSYEKL.

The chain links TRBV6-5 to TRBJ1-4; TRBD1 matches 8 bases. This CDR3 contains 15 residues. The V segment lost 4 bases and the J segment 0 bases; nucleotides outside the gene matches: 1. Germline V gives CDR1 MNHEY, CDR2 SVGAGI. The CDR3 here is CASSWDRTTNEKLFF. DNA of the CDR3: TGTGCCAGCAGTTGGGACAGGACAACTAATGAAAAACTGTTTTTT.

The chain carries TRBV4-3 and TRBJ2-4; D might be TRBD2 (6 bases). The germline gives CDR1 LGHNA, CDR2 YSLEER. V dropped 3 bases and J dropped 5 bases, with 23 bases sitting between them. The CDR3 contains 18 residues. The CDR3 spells CASSQQRAGVSGENIQYF. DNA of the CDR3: TGCGCCAGCAGCCAGCAGAGGGCCGGGGTCTCGGGGGAAAACATTCAGTACTTC.

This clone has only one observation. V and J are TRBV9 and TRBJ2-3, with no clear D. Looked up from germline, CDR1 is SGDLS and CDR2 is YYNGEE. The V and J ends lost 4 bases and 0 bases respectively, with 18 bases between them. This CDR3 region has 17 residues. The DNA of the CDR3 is TGTGCCAGCAGCCTAGGAAACGGCAGACTTAGCACAGATACGCAGTATTTT. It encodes CASSLGNGRLSTDTQYF.